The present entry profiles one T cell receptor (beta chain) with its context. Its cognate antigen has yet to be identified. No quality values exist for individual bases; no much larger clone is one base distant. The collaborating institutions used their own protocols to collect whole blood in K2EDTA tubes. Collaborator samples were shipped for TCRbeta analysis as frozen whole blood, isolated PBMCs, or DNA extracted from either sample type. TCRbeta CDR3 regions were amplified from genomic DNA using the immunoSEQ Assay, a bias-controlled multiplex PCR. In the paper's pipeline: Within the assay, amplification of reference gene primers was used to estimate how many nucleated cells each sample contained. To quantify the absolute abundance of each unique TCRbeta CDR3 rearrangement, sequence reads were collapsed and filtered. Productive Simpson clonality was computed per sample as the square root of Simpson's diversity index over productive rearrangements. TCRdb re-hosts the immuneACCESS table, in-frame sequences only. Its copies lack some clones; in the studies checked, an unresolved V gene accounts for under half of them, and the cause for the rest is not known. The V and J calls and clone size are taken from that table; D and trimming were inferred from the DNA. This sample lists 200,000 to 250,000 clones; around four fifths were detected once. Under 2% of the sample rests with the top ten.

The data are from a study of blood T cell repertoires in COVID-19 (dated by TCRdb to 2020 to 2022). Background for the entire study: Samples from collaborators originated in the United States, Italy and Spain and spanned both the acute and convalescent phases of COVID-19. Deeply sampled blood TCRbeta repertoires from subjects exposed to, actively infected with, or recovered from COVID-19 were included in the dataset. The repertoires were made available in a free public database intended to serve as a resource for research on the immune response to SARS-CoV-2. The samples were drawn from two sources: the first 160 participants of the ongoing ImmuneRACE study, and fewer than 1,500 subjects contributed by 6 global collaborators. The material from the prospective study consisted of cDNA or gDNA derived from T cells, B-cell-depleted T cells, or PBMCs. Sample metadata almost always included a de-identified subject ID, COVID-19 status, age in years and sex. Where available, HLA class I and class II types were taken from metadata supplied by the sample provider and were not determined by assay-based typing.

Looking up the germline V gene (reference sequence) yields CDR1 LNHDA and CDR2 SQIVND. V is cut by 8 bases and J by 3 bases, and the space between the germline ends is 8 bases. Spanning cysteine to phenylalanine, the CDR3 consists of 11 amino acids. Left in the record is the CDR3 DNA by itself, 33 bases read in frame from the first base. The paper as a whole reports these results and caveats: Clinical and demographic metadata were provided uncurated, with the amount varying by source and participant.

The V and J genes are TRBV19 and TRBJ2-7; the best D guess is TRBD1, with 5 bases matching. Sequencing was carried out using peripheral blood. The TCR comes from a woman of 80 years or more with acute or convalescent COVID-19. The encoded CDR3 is CASQGVYEQYF. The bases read TGTGCCAGTCAAGGGGTCTACGAGCAGTACTTC.